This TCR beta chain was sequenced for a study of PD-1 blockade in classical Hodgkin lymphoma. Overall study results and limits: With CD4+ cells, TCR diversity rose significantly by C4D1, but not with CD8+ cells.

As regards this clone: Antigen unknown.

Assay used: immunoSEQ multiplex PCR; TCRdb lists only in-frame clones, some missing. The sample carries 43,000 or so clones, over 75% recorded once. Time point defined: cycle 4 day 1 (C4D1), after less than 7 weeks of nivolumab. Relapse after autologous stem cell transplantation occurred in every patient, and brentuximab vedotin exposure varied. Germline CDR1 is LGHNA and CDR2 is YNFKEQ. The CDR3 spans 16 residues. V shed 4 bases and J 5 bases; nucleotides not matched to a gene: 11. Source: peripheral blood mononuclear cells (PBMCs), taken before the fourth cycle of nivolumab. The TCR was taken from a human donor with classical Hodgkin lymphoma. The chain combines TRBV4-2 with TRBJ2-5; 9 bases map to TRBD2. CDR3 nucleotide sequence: TGTGCCAGCAGCCTAGGTGAGCGGGGGGAGTACGAGACCCAGTACTTC. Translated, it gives CASSLGERGEYETQYF.